The present TCR beta chain was sequenced within a study of beta chain features in type 1 diabetes. Study results and limitations: Compared to healthy donors, patients appeared to have naive, central memory and Treg TCRB repertoires that were more alike. Moderate yet significant TCRB CDR3 shortening was seen in Type 1 diabetes patients in all four CD4+ subsets.

Details on this clone: Antigen unknown.

Germline CDR1 and CDR2: SGHRS and YFSETQ. Trimming removed 0 bases from V and 3 bases from J; junction bases left unmatched: 2. This CDR3 comprises 16 residues. TCRB transcripts that were expressed got sequenced, as all of the isolated RNA had been reverse transcribed. Sequencing used immunoSEQ multiplex PCR; TCRdb keeps in-frame clones, though not all of them. The data contain about 140,000 clones, about 7% of them singletons. Researchers reported sorting CD4+ naive, central memory, regulatory and stem cell-like memory cells via CD45RO/CCR7/CD25/CD127/CD95/CD27. The genes are TRBV5-1 and TRBJ2-5; 13 bases line up with TRBD2. This clonotype was sampled from a woman in her twenties or thirties in good health. The source material was central memory CD4+ T cells from blood. CDR3 residues: CASSLEGTSGEETQYF. The CDR3, as DNA: TGCGCCAGCAGCTTGGAGGGGACTAGCGGGGAAGAGACCCAGTACTTC.